The 30 T cell receptor beta chains reported below all come from one sample, sequenced in a study of early T cells in non-severe SARS-CoV-2 infection. TCRdb itself ran the 5' RACE reads through MiXCR, one entry per CDR3 protein. The sample contains around 60,000 distinct CDR3 sequences, roughly a tenth of which appear only once. Sequencing used whole blood. These receptors were collected from an adult who was a healthcare worker with PCR-confirmed SARS-CoV-2 infection or an uninfected control (not recorded which).

This clonotype turned up a few times. This chain joins TRBV19 and TRBJ1-6; no reliable D call. V lost 6 bases to trimming and J lost 0 bases, with 6 bases between them. From germline, CDR1 is LNHDA and CDR2 SQIVND (reference sequence). CDR3 length: 14 amino acids. The CDR3 loop reads CASRASSYNSPLHF. CDR3 nucleotides: TGTGCCAGTAGAGCGAGCTCCTATAATTCACCCCTCCACTTT.

The chain employs TRBV19 and TRBJ2-2; tentative D call: TRBD2 (6 bases). Trimming left V 5 bases short and J 5 bases short, with 18 bases between. The CDR3 has 16 residues. Germline V gene lookup returns CDR1 LNHDA and CDR2 SQIVND (reference sequence). CDR3: CASSVPGLPGTGELFF. CDR3 nucleotide sequence: TGTGCCAGTAGTGTACCGGGACTCCCGGGTACCGGGGAGCTGTTTTTT.

J is TRBJ2-1 and V is TRBV20-1; 10 bases line up with TRBD1. Losses at the gene ends were 2 bases for V and 9 bases for J; bases not matched to a gene: 10. The CDR3 is 15 residues long. The germline V gene encodes CDR1 DFQATT and CDR2 SNEGSKA (reference sequence). CDR3: CSARPGTGDSSEQFF. CDR3 sequence (DNA): TGCAGTGCTAGACCCGGGACAGGGGATTCGAGTGAGCAGTTCTTC.

This clonotype showed up just once. The V and J genes are TRBV29-1 and TRBJ2-2; TRBD2 matches at 11 bases. V lost 2 bases to trimming and J lost 3 bases; unmatched junction nucleotides: 8. The CDR3 consists of 17 residues. Germline loops: CDR1 SQVTM, CDR2 ANQGSEA. CDR3 amino acids: CSVETPLAGEHTGELFF. In nucleotides, the CDR3 is TGCAGCGTTGAAACTCCACTAGCGGGAGAACACACCGGGGAGCTGTTTTTT.

This clonotype was counted ten times or more. This chain connects TRBV20-1 to TRBJ1-4; TRBD1 agrees at 9 bases. The CDR3 extends over 16 amino acids. In germline, CDR1 is DFQATT, CDR2 SNEGSKA (reference sequence). V was pared by 3 bases and J by 2 bases, with 7 bases of the junction left unmatched. CDR3 protein: CSARKYGQGTNEKLFF. In DNA, the CDR3 is TGCAGTGCTAGGAAATACGGACAGGGGACTAATGAAAAACTGTTTTTT.

In its sample, this clonotype was seen many times. The chain is built from TRBV12-3 or TRBV12-4 and TRBJ2-7; the match to TRBD1 covers 7 bases. V shed 5 bases and J 6 bases; nucleotides not matched to a gene: 13. This CDR3 has 15 residues. The CDR3 bases are TGTGCCAGCAGTACCCGGGACAGACGGACAGGCGAGCAGTACTTC. Its protein product is CASSTRDRRTGEQYF.

The sample holds many counts of this clonotype. The chain is built from TRBV6-1 and TRBJ2-1, with TRBD2 matching 7 bases. J was trimmed by 0 bases and V by 6 bases; bases with no gene match: 5. CDR3 length: 15 residues. Germline V gives CDR1 MNHNS, CDR2 SASEGT. The CDR3 nucleotides read TGTGCCAGCAGAAACGGACTAGGCTCCTACAATGAGCAGTTCTTC. Amino acid sequence: CASRNGLGSYNEQFF.

This clonotype was counted ten times or more. V gene TRBV20-1 combines with J gene TRBJ2-1; D is possibly TRBD2 (6 bases). Germline V lookup: CDR1 DFQATT, CDR2 SNEGSKA (reference sequence). V was clipped by 6 bases and J by 3 bases, with 12 bases between them. The CDR3 loop spans 13 amino acids. CDR3 in DNA: TGCAGTGCGGGACTTTCAAACTACAATGAGCAGTTCTTC. Its protein is CSAGLSNYNEQFF.

This clonotype was observed at least ten times. V and J are TRBV9 and TRBJ1-6; D is undetermined. Between the trimmed V and J ends, which lost 0 bases and 6 bases, there was a span of 7 bases. The germline V gene has CDR1 SGDLS and CDR2 YYNGEE. The CDR3 consists of 14 residues. Here the CDR3 DNA reads TGTGCCAGCAGCGTAGTCGGCCCTAATTCACCCCTCCACTTT. Its protein is CASSVVGPNSPLHF.

A few counts support this clonotype. The rearrangement links TRBV7-9 to TRBJ2-7; D ambiguous. Germline V CDR1 and CDR2: SEHNR, FQNEAQ (reference sequence). The V gene lost 5 bases and the J gene lost 7 bases, with 15 bases spanning the gap. This CDR3 has 13 amino acids. The CDR3 here is CASSRTRESEQYF. CDR3 in DNA: TGTGCCAGCAGCCGAACAAGAGAAAGTGAGCAGTACTTC.

The rearrangement links TRBV20-1 to TRBJ2-7; no clear D gene. Germline loops: CDR1 DFQATT, CDR2 SNEGSKA (reference sequence). This CDR3 contains 13 residues. Trimming stripped 1 base from V and 2 bases from J, with 9 bases between. CDR3 loop: CSARVNPAYEQYF. CDR3 coding DNA: TGCAGTGCTAGAGTTAACCCAGCCTACGAGCAGTACTTC.

This clonotype was detected ten times or more. The chain is built from TRBV5-5 and TRBJ2-7; D not certain. Germline loops: CDR1 SGHKS, CDR2 YYEKEE (reference sequence). Trimming left V 4 bases short and J 2 bases short, with 7 bases between. This CDR3 is 12 amino acids long. The CDR3 bases are TGTGCCAGCAGCCTATGGACCTACGAGCAGTACTTC. Translating it yields CASSLWTYEQYF.

This clonotype was seen only a few times. The V and J genes are TRBV2 and TRBJ2-5; D gene uncertain. This CDR3 spans 12 amino acids. V lost 11 bases, J lost 5 bases, and 15 bases lay in between. Germline values: CDR1 SNHLY, CDR2 FYNNEI. The CDR3 spells CAGATMRETQYF. The CDR3 coding sequence is TGTGCCGGCGCTACAATGAGGGAGACCCAGTACTTC. The complete variable domain, with remaining parts taken from reference TRBV2 and TRBJ2-5, reads EPEVTQTPSHQVTQMGQEVILRCVPISNHLYFYWYRQILGQKVEFLVSFYNNEISEKSEIFDDQFSVERPDGSNFTLKIRSTKLEDSAMYFCAGATMRETQYFGPGTRLLVL.

At least ten counts were recorded for this clonotype. The V gene is TRBV21-1, the J gene TRBJ2-1; TRBD1, as called in the table, went unchecked against the DNA. TRBV21-1 is annotated as a pseudogene. The CDR3 consists of 16 residues. CDR3 sequence reads: CASSKEGDRGTDEQFF. The CDR3 DNA reads TGTGCCAGCAGCAAAGAAGGAGACAGGGGTACCGATGAGCAGTTCTTC.

This clonotype appeared a few times. The rearrangement uses TRBV20-1 and TRBJ2-3, with 9 nucleotides matching TRBD2. Germline-derived CDR1 and CDR2 are DFQATT and SNEGSKA (reference sequence). This CDR3 spans 15 amino acids. Losses at the gene ends were 2 bases for V and 4 bases for J; bases not matched to a gene: 7. Here the CDR3 reads CSARSASGMADTQYF. The CDR3 region has the DNA TGCAGTGCTAGATCGGCTAGCGGGATGGCAGATACGCAGTATTTT.

This clonotype was detected many times. The J gene is TRBJ2-1, the V gene TRBV7-9, with 11 bases that match TRBD2. Germline V gene sequence: CDR1 SEHNR, CDR2 FQNEAQ (reference sequence). With V trimmed by 1 base and J by 8 bases, 4 bases remained unmatched. The CDR3 covers 15 residues. As DNA, the CDR3 is TGTGCCAGCAGCTTAGTAGCGGGAGGGGGAGATGAGCAGTTCTTC. Its translation: CASSLVAGGGDEQFF.

This clonotype was detected many times. This chain joins TRBV7-8 and TRBJ2-3; a weak D match, TRBD2 (5 bases). The CDR3 consists of 16 residues. V dropped 1 base and J dropped 0 bases, with 11 bases sitting between them. Germline CDR1 and CDR2: SGHVS and FQNEAQ. CDR3 sequence reads: CASSLVSGSSTDTQYF. In nucleotides, the CDR3 is TGTGCCAGCAGCTTAGTTTCGGGAAGTAGCACAGATACGCAGTATTTT.

The chain has TRBV29-1 and TRBJ2-1; unclear D gene. This CDR3 contains 13 residues. Germline V gene data show CDR1 as SQVTM and CDR2 as ANQGSEA. The V end lost 2 bases, the J end lost 2 bases, and 7 bases lay between the germline ends. The CDR3 DNA is TGCAGCGTTGAAACCTGGACCTACAATGAGCAGTTCTTC. Its translation is CSVETWTYNEQFF.

This clonotype has a count of ten or more. V is TRBV7-2 and J is TRBJ1-3, with 8 bases that match TRBD1. Germline V lookup: CDR1 SGHTA, CDR2 FQGNSA. This CDR3 comprises 17 residues. The V and J ends lost 3 bases and 1 base, in that order; junction bases with no gene match: 8. Here the CDR3 reads CASSFSGTGISGNTIYF. CDR3 coding DNA: TGTGCCAGCAGCTTTTCCGGGACAGGCATTTCTGGAAACACCATATATTTT.

The rearrangement uses TRBV12-3 or TRBV12-4 and TRBJ1-1; TRBD1 aligns across 8 bases. CDR3 length equals 17 residues. With 6 bases clipped from V and 6 bases from J, the junction kept 18 bases outside the gene matches. The CDR3 nucleotides are TGTGCCAGCAGCCCCGGACAGGGCGGCGTTACAAGGGCTGAAGCTTTCTTT. Its translation is CASSPGQGGVTRAEAFF.

This clonotype was detected a few times. This chain links TRBV3-1 with TRBJ1-1, with D hard to call. The CDR3 is 11 residues long. V lost 4 bases and J lost 4, with 4 bases in between. Germline lookup yields CDR1 LGHDT and CDR2 YNNKEL (reference sequence). The CDR3 coding sequence is TGTGCCAGCAGCCTGAGCACTGAAGCTTTCTTT. It specifies CASSLSTEAFF.

This clonotype came up many times. V and J are TRBV6-2 or TRBV6-3 and TRBJ2-3; possibly TRBD2 for D (5 bases). This CDR3 spans 14 amino acids. Germline assignment: CDR1 MNHEY and CDR2 SVGEGT. Trimming removed 7 bases at V and 4 bases at J, with 15 bases between. The CDR3 DNA reads as TGTGCCAGCACCCACAGAACCGGGGCAGATACGCAGTATTTT. Translation: CASTHRTGADTQYF.

This clonotype occurred many times. The chain couples TRBV7-6 to TRBJ2-6, with 11 bases that match TRBD2. Germline V gives CDR1 SGHVS, CDR2 FNYEAQ. The junction had 7 bases not matched to a gene; V was cut back by 1 base and J by 2 bases. The CDR3 is made up of 19 amino acids. The CDR3 nucleotides are TGTGCCAGCAGCTTAGTCCCGGATAGCGGGAGGGCTGGGGCCAACGTCCTGACTTTC. Its protein product is CASSLVPDSGRAGANVLTF.

The chain has TRBV29-1 and TRBJ2-7; 9 bases fit TRBD2. Trimming removed 7 bases from V and 4 bases from J; junction bases left unmatched: 8. CDR1 and CDR2 from the germline V gene are SQVTM and ANQGSEA. CDR3 size: 13 residues. The CDR3 DNA is TGCAGCGCGCGGCGGGAGGGGAGTTACGAGCAGTACTTC. Translated: CSARREGSYEQYF.

In this sample, this clonotype turned up once. The chain links TRBV6-4 to TRBJ2-6; a weak D match, TRBD2 (5 bases). V gave up 3 bases and J gave up 0 bases, with 12 bases separating them. The CDR3 loop spans 17 amino acids. Germline CDR1 MRHNA, CDR2 SNTAGT. CDR3: CASSESLTSSGANVLTF. Written as DNA, the CDR3 is TGTGCCAGCAGTGAATCGTTAACTAGCTCTGGGGCCAACGTCCTGACTTTC.

This clonotype appeared a few times. This chain links TRBV5-6 with TRBJ2-5, with D perhaps TRBD2 (6 bases). The CDR3 covers 13 residues. V gave up 4 bases and J gave up 5 bases, with 12 bases separating them. Germline V lookup: CDR1 SGHDT, CDR2 YYEEEE. CDR3 bases: TGTGCCAGCAGCCCGGTGGGGAGGGAGACCCAGTACTTC. Protein sequence: CASSPVGRETQYF.

This clonotype was observed a few times. The rearrangement joins TRBV7-8 to TRBJ2-1; TRBD2 aligns across 8 bases. J was trimmed by 4 bases and V by 4 bases; bases with no gene match: 6. CDR1 SGHVS and CDR2 FQNEAQ come from the germline V gene. This CDR3 has 15 residues. In DNA form, the CDR3 reads TGTGCCAGCAGCTCAACCGGGACTAGTTACAATGAGCAGTTCTTC. It specifies CASSSTGTSYNEQFF.

This clonotype was observed at least ten times. The genes are TRBV6-1 and TRBJ2-1; D not certain. In germline, CDR1 is MNHNS, CDR2 SASEGT. The CDR3 spans 14 residues. V was trimmed by 5 bases and J by 0 bases, leaving 8 bases between them. The CDR3 reads CASSKHSSYNEQFF. The CDR3 nucleotides are TGTGCCAGCAGTAAACACAGCTCCTACAATGAGCAGTTCTTC.

This clonotype was counted many times. This chain links TRBV5-4 with TRBJ2-3; D is possibly TRBD1 (6 bases). The CDR3 is made up of 15 amino acids. Germline V gene data show CDR1 as SGHNT and CDR2 as YYREEE (reference sequence). The V gene lost 3 bases and the J gene lost 2 bases, with 13 bases spanning the gap. The CDR3 spells CASSSQGLFTDTQYF. The CDR3 bases are TGTGCCAGCAGCTCCCAGGGGTTATTCACAGATACGCAGTATTTT.

J is TRBJ2-2 and V is TRBV2; D might be TRBD1 or TRBD2, each matching 5 bases. V dropped 2 bases and J dropped 6 bases, with 7 bases sitting between them. CDR1 is SNHLY and CDR2 is FYNNEI in the germline V gene. CDR3 length equals 13 residues. The CDR3 sequence is CASSEMGAGELFF. For the CDR3, the DNA is TGTGCCAGCAGTGAAATGGGGGCCGGGGAGCTGTTTTTT.